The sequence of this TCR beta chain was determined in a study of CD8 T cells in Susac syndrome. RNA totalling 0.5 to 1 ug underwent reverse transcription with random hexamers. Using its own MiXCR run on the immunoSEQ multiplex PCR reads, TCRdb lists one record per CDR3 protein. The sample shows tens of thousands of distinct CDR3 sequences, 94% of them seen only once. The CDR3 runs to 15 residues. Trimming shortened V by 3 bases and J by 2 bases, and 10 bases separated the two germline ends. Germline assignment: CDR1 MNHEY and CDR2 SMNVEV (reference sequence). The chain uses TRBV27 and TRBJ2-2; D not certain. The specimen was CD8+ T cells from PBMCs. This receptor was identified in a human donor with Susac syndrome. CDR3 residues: CASSFGAVNTGELFF. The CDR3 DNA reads TGTGCCAGCAGTTTCGGCGCGGTTAACACCGGGGAGCTGTTTTTT.